A single sample is the source of the 2 T cell receptor beta chains below, sequenced in a study of blood T cells in healthy people across ages. The use of a sample-barcoded 5' primer and a J-beta primer mix characterized a second PCR of about 7 to 12 cycles. TCRdb fed the 5' RACE reads into MiXCR, producing one record per CDR3 protein. Of 550,000 to 600,000 distinct CDR3 sequences detected, 25% to 30% appear once; the ten largest clones hold about 18%. The sample consisted of blood. These receptors all come from a woman in her 70s in good health.

The chain has TRBV20-1 and TRBJ2-5; D is unresolved. CDR1 is DFQATT, CDR2 SNEGSKA, per germline (reference sequence). The V and J ends lost 7 bases and 5 bases respectively, with 14 bases between them. This CDR3 is 12 amino acids long. This CDR3 reads CSVRPQRETQYF. DNA of the CDR3: TGCAGTGTCAGGCCTCAAAGGGAGACCCAGTACTTC.

This clonotype occurred a few times. The rearrangement uses TRBV29-1 and TRBJ2-1; 8 bases fit TRBD2. The DNA end favors TRBJ2-7, so the J call may be wrong. Germline V gene lookup returns CDR1 SQVTM and CDR2 ANQGSEA. The CDR3 spans 12 residues. This CDR3 is CSVASGGYEQYF. CDR3 nucleotides: TGCAGCGTTGCCAGCGGGGGCTACGAGCAGTACTTC.